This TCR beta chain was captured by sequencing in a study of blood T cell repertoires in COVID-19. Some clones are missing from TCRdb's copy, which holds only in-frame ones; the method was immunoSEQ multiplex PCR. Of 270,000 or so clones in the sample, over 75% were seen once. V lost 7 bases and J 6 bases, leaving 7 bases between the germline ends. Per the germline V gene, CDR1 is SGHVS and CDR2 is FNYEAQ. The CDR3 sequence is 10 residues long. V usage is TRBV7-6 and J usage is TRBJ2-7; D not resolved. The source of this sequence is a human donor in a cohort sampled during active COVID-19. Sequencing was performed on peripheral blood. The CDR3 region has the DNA TGTGCCAGCACCTTCTGCGAGCAGTACTTC. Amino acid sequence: CASTFCEQYF.